This T cell receptor beta chain is from a study of response to subunit inactivated influenza vaccine. Study-wide points: Authors suggested each seasonal flu vaccination may recruit only limited numbers of new T cells.

With 5 bases clipped from V and 6 bases from J, the junction kept 11 bases outside the gene matches. Looked up from germline, CDR1 is KGHDR and CDR2 is SFDVKD. The CDR3 covers 15 residues. TCRdb analysed the RT-PCR reads with MiXCR anew, one entry per CDR3 protein. The top ten hold less than 15% of the sample, which has 500,000 to 550,000 distinct CDR3 sequences, roughly 7.9% seen once. Only a few counts were recorded for this clonotype. Antigen: not known. The sample in question was PBMCs from blood, obtained 23 months after vaccination. The rearrangement joins TRBV24-1 to TRBJ2-7; TRBD1 matches at 8 bases. The sequence came from a man in his fifties or sixties who received an inactivated influenza vaccine. In DNA, the CDR3 is TGTGCCACCAGTGGTAGACAGGGGACCACAGGCGAGCAGTACTTC. It yields the protein CATSGRQGTTGEQYF.